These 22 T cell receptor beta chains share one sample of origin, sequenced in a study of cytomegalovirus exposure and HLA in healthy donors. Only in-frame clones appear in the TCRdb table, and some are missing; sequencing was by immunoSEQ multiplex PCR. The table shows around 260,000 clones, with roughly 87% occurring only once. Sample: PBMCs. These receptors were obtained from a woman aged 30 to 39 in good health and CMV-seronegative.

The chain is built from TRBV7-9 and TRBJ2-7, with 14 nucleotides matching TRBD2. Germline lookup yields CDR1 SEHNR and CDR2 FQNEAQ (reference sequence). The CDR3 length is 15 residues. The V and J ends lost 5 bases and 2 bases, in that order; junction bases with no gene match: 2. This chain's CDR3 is CASSTTSGRAYEQYF. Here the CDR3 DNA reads TGTGCCAGCAGCACGACTAGCGGGAGGGCCTACGAGCAGTACTTC.

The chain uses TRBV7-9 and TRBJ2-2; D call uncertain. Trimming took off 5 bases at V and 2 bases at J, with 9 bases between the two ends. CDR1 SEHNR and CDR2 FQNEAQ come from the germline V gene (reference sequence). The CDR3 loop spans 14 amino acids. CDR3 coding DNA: TGTGCCAGCAGCCCCCAAGCAAACACCGGGGAGCTGTTTTTT. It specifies CASSPQANTGELFF. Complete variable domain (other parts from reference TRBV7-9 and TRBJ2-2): DTGVSQNPRHKITKRGQNVTFRCDPISEHNRLYWYRQTLGQGPEFLTYFQNEAQLEKSRLLSDRFSAERPKGSFSTLEIQRTEQGDSAMYLCASSPQANTGELFFGEGSRLTVL.

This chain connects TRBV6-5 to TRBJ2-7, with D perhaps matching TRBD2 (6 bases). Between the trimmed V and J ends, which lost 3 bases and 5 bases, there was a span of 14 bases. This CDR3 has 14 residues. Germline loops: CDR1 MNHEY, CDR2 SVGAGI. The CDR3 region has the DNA TGTGCCAGCAGTTATTACGAGGGAGGCAACGAGCAGTACTTC. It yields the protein CASSYYEGGNEQYF.

The CDR3 DNA sequence: TGTGCCAGCAGCGTGGGACTAGCGGGGTTGGACCGGGAGCTGTTTTTT. Amino acids: CASSVGLAGLDRELFF. The chain has TRBV9 and TRBJ2-2, with 13 bases that match TRBD2. V was pared by 2 bases and J by 9 bases, with 7 bases of the junction left unmatched. The CDR3 length is 16 residues. Germline V CDR1 and CDR2: SGDLS, YYNGEE. Drawing the rest from reference TRBV9 and TRBJ2-2, the complete variable domain is DSGVTQTPKHLITATGQRVTLRCSPRSGDLSVYWYQQSLDQGLQFLIQYYNGEERAKGNILERFSAQQFPDLHSELNLSSLELGDSALYFCASSVGLAGLDRELFFGEGSRLTVL.

In nucleotides, the CDR3 is TGTGCCAGCAGAACAGGGGTAGAGACCCAGTACTTC. As protein: CASRTGVETQYF. The rearrangement links TRBV28 to TRBJ2-5; 7 nucleotides match TRBD1. From germline, CDR1 is MDHEN and CDR2 SYDVKM. The CDR3 has 12 amino acids. V was pared by 6 bases and J by 4 bases, with 2 bases of the junction left unmatched.

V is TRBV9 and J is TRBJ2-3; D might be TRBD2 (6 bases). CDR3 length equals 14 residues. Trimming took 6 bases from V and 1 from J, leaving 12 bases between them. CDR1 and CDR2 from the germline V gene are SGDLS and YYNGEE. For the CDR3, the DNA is TGTGCCAGCACCCGGAGGGACCGCACAGATACGCAGTATTTT. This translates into CASTRRDRTDTQYF.

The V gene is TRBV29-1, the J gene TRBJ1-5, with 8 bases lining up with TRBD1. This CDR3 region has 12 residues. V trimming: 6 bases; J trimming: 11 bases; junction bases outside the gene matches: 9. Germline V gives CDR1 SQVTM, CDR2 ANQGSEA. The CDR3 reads CSVTQGESAQHF. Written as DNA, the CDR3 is TGCAGCGTAACACAGGGGGAATCAGCCCAGCATTTT.

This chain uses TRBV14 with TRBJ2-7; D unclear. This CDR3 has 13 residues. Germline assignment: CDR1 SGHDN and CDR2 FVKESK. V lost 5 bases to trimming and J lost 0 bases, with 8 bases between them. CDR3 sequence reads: CASSLQSSYEQYF. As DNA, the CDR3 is TGTGCCAGCAGCTTACAGAGCTCCTACGAGCAGTACTTC.

The CDR3 DNA follows: TGTGCCTGGAGCCATTGGGGGAGCGCTCAGCCCCAGCATTTT. Amino acid sequence: CAWSHWGSAQPQHF. The rearrangement links TRBV30 to TRBJ1-5; a weak D match, TRBD1 (5 bases). Germline V gives CDR1 GTSNPN, CDR2 SVGIG (reference sequence). The V end was cut by 3 bases, the J end by 6 bases, with 15 bases between. The CDR3 spans 14 residues.

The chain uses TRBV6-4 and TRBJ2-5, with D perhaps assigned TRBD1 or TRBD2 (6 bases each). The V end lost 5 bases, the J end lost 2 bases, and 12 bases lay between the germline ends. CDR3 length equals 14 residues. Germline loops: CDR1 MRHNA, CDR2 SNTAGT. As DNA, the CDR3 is TGTGCCAGCAGTAACAGGGAGGTGCAAGAGACCCAGTACTTC. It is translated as CASSNREVQETQYF.

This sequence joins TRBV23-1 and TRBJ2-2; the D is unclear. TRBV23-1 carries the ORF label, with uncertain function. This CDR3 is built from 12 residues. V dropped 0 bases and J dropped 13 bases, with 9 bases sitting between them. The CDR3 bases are TGCGCCAGCAGTCAATCGGCGGTTTGGCTGTTTTTT. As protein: CASSQSAVWLFF.

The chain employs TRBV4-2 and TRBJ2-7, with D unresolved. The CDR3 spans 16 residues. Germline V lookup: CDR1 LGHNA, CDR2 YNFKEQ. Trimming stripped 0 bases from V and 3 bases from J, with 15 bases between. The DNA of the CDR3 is TGTGCCAGCAGCCAAGAGGCGCGAAACCCGAACTACGAGCAGTACTTC. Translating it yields CASSQEARNPNYEQYF.

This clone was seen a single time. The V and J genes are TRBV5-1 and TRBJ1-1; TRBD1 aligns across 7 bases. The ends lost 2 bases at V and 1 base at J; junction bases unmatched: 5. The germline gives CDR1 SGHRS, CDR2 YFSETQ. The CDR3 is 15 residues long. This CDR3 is CASSFYRQGNTEAFF. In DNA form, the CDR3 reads TGCGCCAGCAGCTTTTACCGACAGGGGAACACTGAAGCTTTCTTT.

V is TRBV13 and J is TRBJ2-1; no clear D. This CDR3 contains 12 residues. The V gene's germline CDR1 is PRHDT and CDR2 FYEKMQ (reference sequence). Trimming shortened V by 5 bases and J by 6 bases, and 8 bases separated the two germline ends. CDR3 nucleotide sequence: TGTGCCAGCAGCGAAAGAATCAATGAGCAGTTCTTC. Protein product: CASSERINEQFF.

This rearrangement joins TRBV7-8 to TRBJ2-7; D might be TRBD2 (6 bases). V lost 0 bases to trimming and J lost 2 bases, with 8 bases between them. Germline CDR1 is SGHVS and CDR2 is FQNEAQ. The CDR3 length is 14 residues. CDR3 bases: TGTGCCAGCAGCTTAGCCGGGGAGGCCTACGAGCAGTACTTC. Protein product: CASSLAGEAYEQYF.

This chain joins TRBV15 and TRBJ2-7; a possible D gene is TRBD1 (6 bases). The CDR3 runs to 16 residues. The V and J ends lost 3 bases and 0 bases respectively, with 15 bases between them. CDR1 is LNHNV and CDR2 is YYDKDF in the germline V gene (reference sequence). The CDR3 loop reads CATSRSGQLSSYEQYF. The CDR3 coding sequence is TGTGCCACCAGCAGGAGTGGACAGTTGAGCTCCTACGAGCAGTACTTC.

Here the CDR3 DNA reads TGTGCCACCGGGACTAGCGGGAACGAGCAGTACTTC. It is translated as CATGTSGNEQYF. The chain uses TRBV28 and TRBJ2-7, with 13 bases lining up with TRBD2. The CDR3 totals 12 residues. Germline V gene sequence: CDR1 MDHEN, CDR2 SYDVKM. V shed 10 bases and J 5 bases; nucleotides not matched to a gene: 2.

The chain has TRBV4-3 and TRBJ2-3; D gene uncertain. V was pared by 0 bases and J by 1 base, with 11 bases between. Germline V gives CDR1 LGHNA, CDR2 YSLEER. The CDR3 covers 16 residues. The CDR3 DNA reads TGCGCCAGCAGCCAAGATAAGGGCGGCGGCACAGATACGCAGTATTTT. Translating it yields CASSQDKGGGTDTQYF.

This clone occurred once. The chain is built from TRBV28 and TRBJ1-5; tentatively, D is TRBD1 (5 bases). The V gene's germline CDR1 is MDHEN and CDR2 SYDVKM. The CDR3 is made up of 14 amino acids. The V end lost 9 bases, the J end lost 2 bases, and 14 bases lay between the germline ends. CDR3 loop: CASWGWSGNQPQHF. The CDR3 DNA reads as TGTGCCAGTTGGGGGTGGTCGGGCAATCAGCCCCAGCATTTT.

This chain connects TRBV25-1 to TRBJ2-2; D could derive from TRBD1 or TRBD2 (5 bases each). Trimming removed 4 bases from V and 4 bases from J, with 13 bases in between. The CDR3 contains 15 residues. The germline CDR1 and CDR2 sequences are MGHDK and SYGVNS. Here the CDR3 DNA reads TGTGCCAGCAGTGTGGGACCCCAAGGCACCGGGGAGCTGTTTTTT. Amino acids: CASSVGPQGTGELFF.

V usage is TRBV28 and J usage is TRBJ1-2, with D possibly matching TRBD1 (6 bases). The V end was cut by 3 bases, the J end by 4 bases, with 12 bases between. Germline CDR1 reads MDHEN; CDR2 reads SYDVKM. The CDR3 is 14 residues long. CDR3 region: CASSLPAGVYGYTF. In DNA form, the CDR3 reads TGTGCCAGCAGTTTGCCGGCAGGGGTCTATGGCTACACCTTC.

The CDR3 region is CASSSPRQDIRRRGQYF. The CDR3 DNA reads TGTGCCAGCAGCTCCCCCCGGCAGGACATACGCCGGAGGGGGCAGTATTTT. The V gene is TRBV11-2, the J gene TRBJ2-3; D might be TRBD2 (6 bases). V gave up 4 bases and J gave up 11 bases, with 28 bases separating them. The CDR3 length is 17 residues. Germline lookup yields CDR1 SGHAT and CDR2 FQNNGV.